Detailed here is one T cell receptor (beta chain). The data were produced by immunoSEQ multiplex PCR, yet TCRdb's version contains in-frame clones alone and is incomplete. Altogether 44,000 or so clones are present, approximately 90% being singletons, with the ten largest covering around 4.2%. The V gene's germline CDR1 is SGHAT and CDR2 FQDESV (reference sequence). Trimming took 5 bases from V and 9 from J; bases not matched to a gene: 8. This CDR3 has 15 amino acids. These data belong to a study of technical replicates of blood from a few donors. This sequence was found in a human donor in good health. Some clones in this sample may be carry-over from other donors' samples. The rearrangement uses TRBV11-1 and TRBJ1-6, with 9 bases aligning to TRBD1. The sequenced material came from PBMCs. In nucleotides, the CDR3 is TGTGCCAGCAGCGTATCCGGGACAGGGTTTTCACCCCTCCACTTT. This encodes CASSVSGTGFSPLHF.